These T cell receptor beta chains were read from a single sample in a study of blood T cells in healthy people across ages. TCRdb re-analysed the 5' RACE reads in MiXCR, keeping a single row per CDR3 protein. The table includes 1.5 million to 2 million distinct CDR3 sequences, 28% detected once. Sequencing used blood. The receptor source for this set is a woman in her thirties in good health. The CDR3 runs from the conserved cysteine through the conserved F or W. The D gene is left open where the match is weak. Rows may omit the clone size; those that give it use once, few, many or a size class.

abundance	j_gene	v_gene	d_gene	CDR3aa	CDR3nt
few	TRBJ1-2	TRBV29-1	.	CSVEAGLSLWGYTF	TGCAGCGTTGAAGCGGGACTCTCCCTATGGGGCTACACCTTC
many	TRBJ1-2	TRBV10-2	.	CASSDGQGVGGYTF	TGCGCCAGCAGTGACGGTCAGGGTGTTGGAGGCTACACCTTC
.	TRBJ1-1	TRBV29-1	.	CSTGEAFF	TGCAGCACCGGTGAAGCTTTCTTT
.	TRBJ2-7	TRBV7-6	.	CASSLGSSRGGEQYF	TGTGCCAGCAGCTTAGGGAGTTCGAGGGGGGGCGAGCAGTACTTC
.	TRBJ2-5	TRBV4-2	.	CVSSQDILGRALNQETQYF	TGTGTCAGCAGCCAAGATATACTAGGAAGGGCCTTGAACCAAGAGACCCAGTACTTC
few	TRBJ2-5	TRBV10-3	.	CAISGQPQETQYF	TGTGCCATCAGTGGACAGCCTCAAGAGACCCAGTACTTC
few	TRBJ2-5	TRBV6-2/TRBV6-3	.	CASSYGGVQETQYF	TGTGCCAGCAGTTACGGAGGAGTCCAAGAGACCCAGTACTTC
many	TRBJ2-1	TRBV7-9	TRBD1	CASSSGQGYNEQFF	TGTGCCAGCTCGTCCGGACAGGGCTACAATGAGCAGTTCTTC
.	TRBJ2-1	TRBV12-3/TRBV12-4	.	CASSLGGATTTRGRSREQFF	TGTGCCAGCAGTTTAGGAGGAGCCACGACCACAAGGGGGAGGAGTCGTGAGCAGTTCTTC
.	TRBJ1-1	TRBV6-6	.	CASSYAGQNTEAFF	TGTGCCAGCAGTTACGCAGGCCAGAACACTGAAGCTTTCTTT
.	TRBJ2-1	TRBV20-1	.	CSAVDPLASSYNEQFF	TGCAGTGCAGTGGACCCCCTGGCGAGCAGCTACAATGAGCAGTTCTTC
few	TRBJ2-5	TRBV7-2	TRBD2	CASSLVSSGVETQYF	TGTGCCAGCAGCTTAGTGTCTAGCGGGGTGGAGACCCAGTACTTC
few	TRBJ2-5	TRBV19	.	CASSTGLPGETQYF	TGTGCCAGTAGTACCGGACTACCGGGGGAGACCCAGTACTTC
.	TRBJ2-1	TRBV5-1	TRBD2	CASSSFSGGEQFF	TGCGCCAGCAGCTCCTTTAGCGGGGGAGAGCAGTTCTTC
.	TRBJ1-6	TRBV18	TRBD1	CASSPMDRDSPLHF	TGTGCCAGCTCACCAATGGACAGGGATTCACCCCTCCACTTT
.	TRBJ2-3	TRBV5-4	TRBD2	CASSATSLAGGSTDTQYF	TGTGCCAGCAGCGCAACATCGCTAGCGGGGGGTAGCACAGATACGCAGTATTTT
few	TRBJ2-3	TRBV20-1	.	CSASPPPGDTQYF	TGCAGTGCTAGTCCCCCGCCGGGGGATACGCAGTATTTT
many	TRBJ2-7	TRBV9	.	CASSPGDGGFEQYF	TGTGCCAGCAGCCCCGGGGACGGTGGTTTTGAGCAGTACTTC
.	TRBJ2-3	TRBV7-6	TRBD2	CASSFPGGNTQYF	TGTGCCAGCAGCTTCCCGGGGGGAAATACGCAGTATTTT
many	TRBJ1-5	TRBV12-3/TRBV12-4	TRBD1	CASSWDRVQPQHF	TGTGCCAGCAGTTGGGACAGGGTTCAGCCCCAGCATTTT
.	TRBJ2-3	TRBV12-3/TRBV12-4	TRBD2	CASRTGAGGNTDTQYF	TGTGCCAGCAGGACCGGAGCGGGGGGGAACACAGATACGCAGTATTTT
many	TRBJ2-7	TRBV5-6	TRBD2	CASSEKLGLAGDKQYF	TGTGCCAGCAGCGAGAAGTTAGGACTAGCGGGAGATAAGCAGTACTTC
.	TRBJ1-1	TRBV6-1	TRBD1	CASSDTRGLNTEAFF	TGTGCCAGCAGTGATACCAGGGGGTTGAACACTGAAGCTTTCTTT
.	TRBJ2-7	TRBV2	.	CASRGFGYEQYF	TGTGCCAGCCGGGGTTTTGGGTACGAGCAGTACTTC
.	TRBJ2-7	TRBV3-1	.	CASSLTTYYEQYF	TGTGCCAGCAGCCTTACTACTTACTACGAGCAGTACTTC